This T cell receptor (beta chain) was identified in a study of neurological immune-mediated disorders. Study outcomes and limitations: The level of TCR clonal expansion was highest in patients with HTLV-1-associated myelopathy and lowest in multiple sclerosis, where it fell below the level seen in healthy controls. Phylogenetic grouping assigned the repertoires of 18 of 34 multiple sclerosis patients to one related-CDR3 cluster, which constitutes a possible signature.

This clonotype was seen many times. Antigen unknown. cDNA was made by 5'RACE with 10-nucleotide random UMIs. In TCRdb, the 5' RACE reads were re-called with MiXCR into one record per CDR3 protein. The repertoire holds 30,000 to 40,000 distinct CDR3 sequences, 3.5% to 4% seen once, with roughly 2% in the top ten. This CDR3 spans 15 amino acids. The V and J ends lost 5 bases and 0 bases, in that order; junction bases with no gene match: 6. The unsorted libraries were generated from a total of 2 million PBMCs, which had been stored in RNAlater at -80 C. V usage is TRBV12-3 or TRBV12-4 and J usage is TRBJ1-1; 7 bases are a match to TRBD1. The sequenced sample was PBMCs. This clonotype was sampled from a man younger than 45 with multiple sclerosis. CDR3 bases: TGTGCCAGCAGTCCTCGGACAGGTTTGAACACTGAAGCTTTCTTT. Its translation: CASSPRTGLNTEAFF.